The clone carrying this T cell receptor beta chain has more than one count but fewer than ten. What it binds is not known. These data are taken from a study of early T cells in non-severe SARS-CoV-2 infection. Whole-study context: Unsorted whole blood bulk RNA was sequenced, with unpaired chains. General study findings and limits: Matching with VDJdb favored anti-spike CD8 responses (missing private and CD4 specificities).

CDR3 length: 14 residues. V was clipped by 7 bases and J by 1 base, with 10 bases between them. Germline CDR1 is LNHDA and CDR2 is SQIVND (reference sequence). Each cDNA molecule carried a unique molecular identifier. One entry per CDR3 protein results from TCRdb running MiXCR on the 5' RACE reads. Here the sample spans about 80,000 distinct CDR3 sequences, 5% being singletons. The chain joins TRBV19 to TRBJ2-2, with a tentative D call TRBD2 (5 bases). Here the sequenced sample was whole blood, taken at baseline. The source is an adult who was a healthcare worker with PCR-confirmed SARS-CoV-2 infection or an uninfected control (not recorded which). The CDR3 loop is CASTGSGNTGELFF. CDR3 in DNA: TGTGCCAGTACGGGAAGTGGGAACACCGGGGAGCTGTTTTTT.